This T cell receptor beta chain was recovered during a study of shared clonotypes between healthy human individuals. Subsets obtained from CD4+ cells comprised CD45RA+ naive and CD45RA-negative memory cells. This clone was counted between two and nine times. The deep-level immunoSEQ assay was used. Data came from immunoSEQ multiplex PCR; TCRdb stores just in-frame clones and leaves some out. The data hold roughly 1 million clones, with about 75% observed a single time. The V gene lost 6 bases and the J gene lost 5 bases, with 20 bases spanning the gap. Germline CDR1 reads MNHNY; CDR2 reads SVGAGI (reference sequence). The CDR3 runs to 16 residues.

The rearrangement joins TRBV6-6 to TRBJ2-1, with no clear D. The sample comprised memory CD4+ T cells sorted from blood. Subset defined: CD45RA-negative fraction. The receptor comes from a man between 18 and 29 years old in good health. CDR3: CASSRLSGSAHNEQFF. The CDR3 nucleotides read TGTGCCAGCAGCCGACTTTCAGGTTCGGCCCACAATGAGCAGTTCTTC.